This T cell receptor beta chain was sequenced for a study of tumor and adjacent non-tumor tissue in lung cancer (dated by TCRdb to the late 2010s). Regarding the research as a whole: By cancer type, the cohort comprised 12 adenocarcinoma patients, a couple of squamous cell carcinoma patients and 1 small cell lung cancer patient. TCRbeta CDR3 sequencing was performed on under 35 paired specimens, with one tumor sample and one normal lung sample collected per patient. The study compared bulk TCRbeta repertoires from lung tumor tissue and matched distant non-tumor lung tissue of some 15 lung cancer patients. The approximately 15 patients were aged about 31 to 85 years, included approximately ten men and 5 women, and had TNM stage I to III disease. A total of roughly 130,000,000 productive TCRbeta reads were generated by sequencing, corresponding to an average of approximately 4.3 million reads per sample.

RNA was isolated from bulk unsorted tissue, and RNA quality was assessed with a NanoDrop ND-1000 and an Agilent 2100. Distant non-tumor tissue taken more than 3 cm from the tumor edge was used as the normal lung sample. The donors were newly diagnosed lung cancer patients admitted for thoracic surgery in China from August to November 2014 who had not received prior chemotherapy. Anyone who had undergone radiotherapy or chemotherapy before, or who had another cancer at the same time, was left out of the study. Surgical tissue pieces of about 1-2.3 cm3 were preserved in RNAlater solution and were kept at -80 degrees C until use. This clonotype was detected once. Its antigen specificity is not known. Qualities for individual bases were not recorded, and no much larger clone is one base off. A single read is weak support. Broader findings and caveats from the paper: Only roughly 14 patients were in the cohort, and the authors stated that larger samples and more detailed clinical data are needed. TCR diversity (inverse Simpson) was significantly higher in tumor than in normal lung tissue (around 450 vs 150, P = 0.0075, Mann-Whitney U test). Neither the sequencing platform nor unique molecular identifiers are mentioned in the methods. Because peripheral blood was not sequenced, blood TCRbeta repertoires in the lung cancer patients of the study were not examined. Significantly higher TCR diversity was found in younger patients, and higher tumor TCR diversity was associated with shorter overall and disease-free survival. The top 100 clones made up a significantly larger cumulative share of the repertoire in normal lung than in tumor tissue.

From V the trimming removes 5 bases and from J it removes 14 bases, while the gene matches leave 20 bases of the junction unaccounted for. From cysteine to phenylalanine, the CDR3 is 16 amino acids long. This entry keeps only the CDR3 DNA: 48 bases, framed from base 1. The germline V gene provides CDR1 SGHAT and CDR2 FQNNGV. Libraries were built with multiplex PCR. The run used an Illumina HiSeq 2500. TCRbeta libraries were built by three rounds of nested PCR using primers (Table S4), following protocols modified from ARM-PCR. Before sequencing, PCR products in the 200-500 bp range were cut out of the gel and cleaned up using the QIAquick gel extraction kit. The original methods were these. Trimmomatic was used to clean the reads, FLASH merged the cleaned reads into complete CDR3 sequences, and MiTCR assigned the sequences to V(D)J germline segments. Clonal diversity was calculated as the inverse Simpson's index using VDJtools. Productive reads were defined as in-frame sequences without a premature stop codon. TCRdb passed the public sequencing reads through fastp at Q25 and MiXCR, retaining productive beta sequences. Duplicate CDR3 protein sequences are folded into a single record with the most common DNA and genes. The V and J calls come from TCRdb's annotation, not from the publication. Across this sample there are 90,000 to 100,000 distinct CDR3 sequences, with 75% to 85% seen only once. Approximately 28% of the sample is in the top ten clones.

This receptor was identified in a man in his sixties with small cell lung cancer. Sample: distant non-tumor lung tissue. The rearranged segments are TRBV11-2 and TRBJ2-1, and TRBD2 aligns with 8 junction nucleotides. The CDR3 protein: CASSREGGTALQEEFF. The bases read TGTGCCAGCAGCCGGGAGGGTGGTACGGCCCTCCAAGAGGAGTTCTTC. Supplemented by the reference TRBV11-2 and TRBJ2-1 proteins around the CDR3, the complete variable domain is EAGVAQSPRYKIIEKRQSVAFWCNPISGHATLYWYQQILGQGPKLLIQFQNNGVVDDSQLPKDRFSAERLKGVDSTLKIQPAKLEDSAVYLCASSREGGTALQEEFFGPGTRLTVL.